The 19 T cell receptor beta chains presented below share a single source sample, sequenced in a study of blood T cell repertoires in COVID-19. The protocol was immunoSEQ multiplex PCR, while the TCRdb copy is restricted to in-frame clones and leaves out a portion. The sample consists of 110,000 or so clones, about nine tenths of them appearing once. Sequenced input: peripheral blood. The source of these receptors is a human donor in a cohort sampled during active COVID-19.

The CDR3 bases are TGTGCCATCAAGACGGACAGGTCCCAAGAGACCCAGTACTTC. This sequence encodes CAIKTDRSQETQYF. The V gene is TRBV10-3, the J gene TRBJ2-5; TRBD1 agrees at 7 bases. Germline CDR1 ENHRY, CDR2 SYGVKD. The CDR3 runs to 14 residues. After removal of 7 bases from V and 1 base from J, the junction contained 6 bases not matched to a gene.

The CDR3 spells CASSVGPRGGTDTQYF. For the CDR3, the DNA is TGTGCCAGCAGCGTAGGCCCGCGCGGGGGCACAGATACGCAGTATTTT. The J gene is TRBJ2-3, the V gene TRBV9; D might be TRBD2 (6 bases). Germline CDR1 SGDLS, CDR2 YYNGEE. The CDR3 has 16 amino acids. V lost 0 bases and J lost 1, with 12 bases in between.

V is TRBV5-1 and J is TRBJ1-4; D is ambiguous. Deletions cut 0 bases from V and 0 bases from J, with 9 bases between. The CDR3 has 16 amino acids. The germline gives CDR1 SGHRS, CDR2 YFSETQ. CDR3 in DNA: TGCGCCAGCAGCTTGGGGCACCTAGCAACTAATGAAAAACTGTTTTTT. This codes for CASSLGHLATNEKLFF.

The CDR3 bases are TGTGCCAGCAGCGCTACCGGACAGGGTTACACCGGGGAGCTGTTTTTT. Encoded protein: CASSATGQGYTGELFF. The rearrangement links TRBV11-2 to TRBJ2-2, with 8 bases lining up with TRBD1. The CDR3 spans 16 residues. The germline V gene encodes CDR1 SGHAT and CDR2 FQNNGV. After removal of 5 bases from V and 3 bases from J, the junction contained 8 bases not matched to a gene.

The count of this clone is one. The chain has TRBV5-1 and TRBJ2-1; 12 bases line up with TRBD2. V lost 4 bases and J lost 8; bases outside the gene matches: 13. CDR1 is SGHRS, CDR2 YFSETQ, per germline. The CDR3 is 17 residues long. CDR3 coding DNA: TGCGCCAGCAGCACGCCCTCCCCTAGCGGGAGGGGCGATGAGCAGTTCTTC. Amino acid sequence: CASSTPSPSGRGDEQFF.

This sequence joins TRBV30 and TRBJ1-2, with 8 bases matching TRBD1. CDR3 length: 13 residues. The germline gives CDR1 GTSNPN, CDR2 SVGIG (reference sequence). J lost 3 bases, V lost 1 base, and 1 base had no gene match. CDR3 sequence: CAWSGTGYYGYTF. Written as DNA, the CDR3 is TGTGCCTGGAGTGGGACAGGGTACTATGGCTACACCTTC.

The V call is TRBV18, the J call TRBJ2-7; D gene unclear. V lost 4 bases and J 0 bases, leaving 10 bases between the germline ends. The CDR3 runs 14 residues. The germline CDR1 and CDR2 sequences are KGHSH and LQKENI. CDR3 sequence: CASSQRALSYEQYF. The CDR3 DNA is TGTGCCAGCTCACAGCGAGCGCTCTCCTACGAGCAGTACTTC. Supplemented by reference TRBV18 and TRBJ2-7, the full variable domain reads NAGVMQNPRHLVRRRGQEARLRCSPMKGHSHVYWYRQLPEEGLKFMVYLQKENIIDESGMPKERFSAEFPKEGPSILRIQQVVRGDSAAYFCASSQRALSYEQYFGPGTRLTVT.

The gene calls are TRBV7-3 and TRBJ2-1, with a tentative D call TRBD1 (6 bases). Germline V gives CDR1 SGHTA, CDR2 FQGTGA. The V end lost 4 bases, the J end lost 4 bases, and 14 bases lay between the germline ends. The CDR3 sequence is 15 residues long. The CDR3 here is CASSSTRTDYNEQFF. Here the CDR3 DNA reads TGTGCCAGCAGCTCCACCCGGACAGATTACAATGAGCAGTTCTTC. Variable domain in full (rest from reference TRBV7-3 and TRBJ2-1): GAGVSQTPSNKVTEKGKYVELRCDPISGHTALYWYRQSLGQGPEFLIYFQGTGAADDSGLPNDRFFAVRPEGSVSTLKIQRTERGDSAVYLCASSSTRTDYNEQFFGPGTRLTVL.

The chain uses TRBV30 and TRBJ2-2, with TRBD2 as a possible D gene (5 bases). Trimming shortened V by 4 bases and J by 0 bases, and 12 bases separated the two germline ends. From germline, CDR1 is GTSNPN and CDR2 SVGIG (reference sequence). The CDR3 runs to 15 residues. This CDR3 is CAWTWRKSNTGELFF. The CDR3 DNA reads TGTGCCTGGACTTGGAGGAAGTCGAACACCGGGGAGCTGTTTTTT.

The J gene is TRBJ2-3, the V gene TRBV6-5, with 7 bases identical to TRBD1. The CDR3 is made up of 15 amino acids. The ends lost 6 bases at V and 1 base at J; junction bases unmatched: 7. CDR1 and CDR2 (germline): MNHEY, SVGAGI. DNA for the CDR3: TGTGCCAGCAGATCGACAGGGTACGGCACAGATACGCAGTATTTT. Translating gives CASRSTGYGTDTQYF.

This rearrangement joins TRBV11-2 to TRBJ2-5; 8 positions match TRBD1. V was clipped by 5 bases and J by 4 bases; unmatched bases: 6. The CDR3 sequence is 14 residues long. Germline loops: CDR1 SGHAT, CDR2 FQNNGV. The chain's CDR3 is CASSPTGAAETQYF. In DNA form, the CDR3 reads TGTGCCAGCAGCCCGACAGGGGCAGCAGAGACCCAGTACTTC.

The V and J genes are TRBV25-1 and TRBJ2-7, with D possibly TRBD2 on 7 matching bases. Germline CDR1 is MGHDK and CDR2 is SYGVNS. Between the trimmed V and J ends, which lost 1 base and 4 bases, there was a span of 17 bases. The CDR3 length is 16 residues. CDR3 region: CASSESLGGARYEQYF. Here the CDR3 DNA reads TGTGCCAGCAGTGAATCCCTGGGGGGGGCGCGTTACGAGCAGTACTTC.

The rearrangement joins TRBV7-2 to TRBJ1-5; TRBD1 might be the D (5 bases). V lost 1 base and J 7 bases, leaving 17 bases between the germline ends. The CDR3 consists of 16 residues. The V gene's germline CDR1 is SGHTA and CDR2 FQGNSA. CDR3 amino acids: CASSLVGGTQNQPQHF. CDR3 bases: TGTGCCAGCAGCTTAGTAGGAGGGACCCAGAACCAGCCCCAGCATTTT.

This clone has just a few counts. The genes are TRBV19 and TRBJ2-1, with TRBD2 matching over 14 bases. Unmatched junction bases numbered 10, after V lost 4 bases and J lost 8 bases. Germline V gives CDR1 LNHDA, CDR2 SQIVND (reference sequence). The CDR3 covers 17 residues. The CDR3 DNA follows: TGTGCCAGTAGTACAAGACTAGCGGGAGGGCCTCGCGATGAGCAGTTCTTC. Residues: CASSTRLAGGPRDEQFF. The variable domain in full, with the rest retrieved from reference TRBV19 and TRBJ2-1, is DGGITQSPKYLFRKEGQNVTLSCEQNLNHDAMYWYRQDPGQGLRLIYYSQIVNDFQKGDIAEGYSVSREKKESFPLTVTSAQKNPTAFYLCASSTRLAGGPRDEQFFGPGTRLTVL.

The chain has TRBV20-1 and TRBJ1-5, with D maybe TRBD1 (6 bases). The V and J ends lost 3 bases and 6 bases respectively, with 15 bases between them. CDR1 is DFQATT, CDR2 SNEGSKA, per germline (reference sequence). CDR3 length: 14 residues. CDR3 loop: CSASARGAGQPQHF. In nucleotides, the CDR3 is TGCAGTGCTAGTGCTCGGGGGGCAGGTCAGCCCCAGCATTTT.

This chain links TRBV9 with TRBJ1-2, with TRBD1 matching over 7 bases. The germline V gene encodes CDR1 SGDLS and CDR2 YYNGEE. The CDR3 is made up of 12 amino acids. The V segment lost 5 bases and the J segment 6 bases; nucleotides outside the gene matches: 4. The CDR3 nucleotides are TGTGCCAGCAGGCGACAGGGCCATGGCTACACCTTC. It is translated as CASRRQGHGYTF.

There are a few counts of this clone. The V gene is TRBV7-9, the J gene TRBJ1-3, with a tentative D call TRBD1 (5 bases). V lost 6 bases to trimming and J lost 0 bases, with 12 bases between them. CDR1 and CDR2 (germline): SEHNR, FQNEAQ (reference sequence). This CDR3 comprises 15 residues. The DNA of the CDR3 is TGTGCCAGCAGTCGAGCGGGGGGCTCTGGAAACACCATATATTTT. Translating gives CASSRAGGSGNTIYF.

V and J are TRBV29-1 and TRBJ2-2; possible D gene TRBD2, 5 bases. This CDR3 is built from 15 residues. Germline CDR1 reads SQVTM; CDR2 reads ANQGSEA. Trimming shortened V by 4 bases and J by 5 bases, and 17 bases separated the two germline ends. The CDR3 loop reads CSVARGSGGTGELFF. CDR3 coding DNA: TGCAGCGTTGCTCGAGGGTCCGGTGGGACCGGGGAGCTGTTTTTT.

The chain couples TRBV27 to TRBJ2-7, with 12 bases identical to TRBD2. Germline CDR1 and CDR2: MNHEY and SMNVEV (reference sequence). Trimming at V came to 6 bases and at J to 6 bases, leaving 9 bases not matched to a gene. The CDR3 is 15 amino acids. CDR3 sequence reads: CASRLGLAGTSEQYF. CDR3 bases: TGTGCCAGCAGACTCGGACTAGCGGGAACCTCCGAGCAGTACTTC.